A single sample gave rise to the 20 T cell receptor beta chains below, sequenced in a study of CD8+CD57+ T cells in acquired aplastic anemia. Only patients with CD8+CD57+ cell expansion on flow cytometry were chosen for sequencing. Genomic DNA, the template, was used for profiling of the TCR beta VDJ and CDR3. TCRdb redid the calling of the reads with MiXCR, one entry per CDR3 protein. The sample lists 110,000 or so distinct CDR3 sequences; 58% were seen once. Material for sequencing was sorted CD4+, CD8+, or CD8+CD57+ T cells (not recorded which) from PBMCs. The source is a human donor with aplastic anemia.

This clonotype has just a few counts. This sequence joins TRBV10-3 and TRBJ2-7; weak D call: TRBD1 (6 bases). V was cut by 10 bases and J by 1 base, with 11 bases left in between. This CDR3 comprises 12 residues. Germline V gene lookup returns CDR1 ENHRY and CDR2 SYGVKD. The CDR3 reads CATRTVSYEQYF. The CDR3 nucleotides are TGTGCCACCCGGACAGTTTCCTACGAGCAGTACTTC.

In its sample, this clonotype was seen a few times. V and J are TRBV25-1 and TRBJ2-7; 9 nucleotides match TRBD2. The CDR3 totals 18 residues. Looked up from germline, CDR1 is MGHDK and CDR2 is SYGVNS. Germline trimming cut 2 bases from V and 4 bases from J; bases unmatched to any gene: 15. DNA for the CDR3: TGTGCCAGCAGTGAACGATTCAATCTAGCGGGACGGGCGTACGAGCAGTACTTC. Its protein is CASSERFNLAGRAYEQYF.

This clonotype showed up just a few times. The chain has TRBV9 and TRBJ2-5; the match to TRBD2 covers 7 bases. The CDR3 runs to 16 residues. Germline lookup yields CDR1 SGDLS and CDR2 YYNGEE. The J segment lost 4 bases and the V segment lost 0 bases, leaving 9 bases of the junction unmatched. The CDR3 DNA sequence: TGTGCCAGCAGCGTAGCCGGGGGAGGGCCGAGAGAGACCCAGTACTTC. This codes for CASSVAGGGPRETQYF.

This clonotype was seen more than once but under ten times. The chain has TRBV7-8 and TRBJ2-1; 8 nucleotides agree with TRBD1. The ends lost 5 bases at V and 5 bases at J; junction bases unmatched: 5. Germline V lookup: CDR1 SGHVS, CDR2 FQNEAQ. The CDR3 sequence is 14 residues long. The CDR3 coding sequence is TGTGCCAGCAGCACCCGGGACAGGCACAATGAGCAGTTCTTC. This gives the protein CASSTRDRHNEQFF.

The chain has TRBV7-9 and TRBJ2-7; D unresolved. This CDR3 is 13 amino acids long. V lost 3 bases and J lost 3, with 9 bases in between. Germline V gene lookup returns CDR1 SEHNR and CDR2 FQNEAQ (reference sequence). CDR3 loop: CASSLFKGYEQYF. CDR3 coding DNA: TGTGCCAGCAGCTTGTTTAAGGGCTACGAGCAGTACTTC.

The chain has TRBV6-1 and TRBJ2-1; TRBD2 aligns across 7 bases. Germline-derived CDR1 and CDR2 are MNHNS and SASEGT. The CDR3 consists of 15 residues. With 6 bases clipped from V and 4 bases from J, the junction kept 9 bases outside the gene matches. CDR3: CASSPSGGEYNEQFF. The CDR3 region has the DNA TGTGCCAGCAGCCCGAGTGGGGGGGAATACAATGAGCAGTTCTTC.

The chain carries TRBV25-1 and TRBJ2-2; D may be TRBD1 (6 bases). Germline loops: CDR1 MGHDK, CDR2 SYGVNS. The CDR3 extends over 14 amino acids. V dropped 5 bases and J dropped 4 bases, with 11 bases sitting between them. CDR3 in amino acids: CASSRQGSTGELFF. CDR3 nucleotide sequence: TGTGCCAGCAGTAGGCAGGGGAGCACCGGGGAGCTGTTTTTT.

This sequence joins TRBV27 and TRBJ2-7; the D gene is possibly TRBD1 (7 bases). Germline V gene data show CDR1 as MNHEY and CDR2 as SMNVEV (reference sequence). V was trimmed by 3 bases and J by 4 bases, leaving 16 bases between them. The CDR3 totals 15 residues. CDR3 region: CASSFRQGGIYEQYF. The CDR3 DNA reads TGTGCCAGCAGTTTTAGGCAGGGGGGTATTTACGAGCAGTACTTC.

This clonotype was observed many times. This chain uses TRBV5-1 with TRBJ2-5; no firm D call. The CDR3 is 14 residues long. V gave up 0 bases and J gave up 1 base, with 7 bases separating them. Germline assignment: CDR1 SGHRS and CDR2 YFSETQ. This chain's CDR3 is CASSLGHTQETQYF. In nucleotides, the CDR3 is TGCGCCAGCAGCTTGGGCCATACCCAAGAGACCCAGTACTTC.

The rearrangement links TRBV7-6 to TRBJ2-2; D not certain. The CDR3 runs 13 residues. The germline V gene has CDR1 SGHVS and CDR2 FNYEAQ. Trimming left V 5 bases short and J 4 bases short, with 8 bases between. The CDR3 DNA is TGTGCCAGCAGCCGAGACCTCACCGGGGAGCTGTTTTTT. Protein product: CASSRDLTGELFF.

The chain carries TRBV19 and TRBJ1-2, with a weak D call TRBD1 (6 bases). The CDR3 runs 10 residues. From germline, CDR1 is LNHDA and CDR2 SQIVND (reference sequence). The V and J ends lost 8 bases and 12 bases respectively, with 13 bases between them. Here the CDR3 DNA reads TGTGCCAGTGGATGGGGGGGCCACACCTTC. Its translation: CASGWGGHTF.

The rearrangement uses TRBV20-1 and TRBJ2-7; 8 bases match TRBD2. J was trimmed by 3 bases and V by 6 bases; bases with no gene match: 10. CDR3 length equals 14 residues. The germline gives CDR1 DFQATT, CDR2 SNEGSKA (reference sequence). The CDR3 bases are TGCAGTGCCTTCAATGCGGGGGGTATCTACGAGCAGTACTTC. It specifies CSAFNAGGIYEQYF.

The V gene is TRBV7-6, the J gene TRBJ1-2; D unclear. Germline V gives CDR1 SGHVS, CDR2 FNYEAQ. The V and J ends lost 5 bases and 4 bases respectively, with 17 bases between them. The CDR3 runs to 15 residues. CDR3 sequence reads: CASSPRARMSYGYTF. The CDR3 DNA follows: TGTGCCAGCAGCCCCCGGGCGAGGATGAGCTATGGCTACACCTTC. Looking up the rest from reference TRBV7-6 and TRBJ1-2 gives the full variable domain: GAGVSQSPRYKVTKRGQDVALRCDPISGHVSLYWYRQALGQGPEFLTYFNYEAQQDKSGLPNDRFSAERPEGSISTLTIQRTEQRDSAMYRCASSPRARMSYGYTFGSGTRLTVV.

Note on this clonotype: Likely a read error: the CDR3 ends without its conserved phenylalanine or tryptophan. In DNA, the CDR3 is TGCGCCAGCAGCCAAGATGCTTCGTTGGACACTGAAGCTTTCCTT. Residues: CASSQDASLDTEAFL. The chain employs TRBV4-3 and TRBJ1-1; D uncertain. Germline V gene sequence: CDR1 LGHNA, CDR2 YSLEER. This CDR3 is 15 amino acids long. Deletions cut 0 bases from V and 3 bases from J, with 11 bases between.

In this sample, this clonotype turned up many times. The J gene is TRBJ1-1, the V gene TRBV7-8; maybe TRBD1 (6 bases). Per the germline V gene, CDR1 is SGHVS and CDR2 is FQNEAQ. This CDR3 spans 17 amino acids. V shed 2 bases and J shed 0 bases, with 16 bases lying between them. The CDR3 reads CASSLRPTGRMNTEAFF. In DNA form, the CDR3 reads TGTGCCAGCAGCTTAAGACCGACAGGTAGGATGAACACTGAAGCTTTCTTT.

The chain joins TRBV7-2 to TRBJ2-5; D may be TRBD2 (5 bases). The V and J ends lost 2 bases and 2 bases respectively, with 12 bases between them. This CDR3 is 15 amino acids long. CDR1 SGHTA and CDR2 FQGNSA come from the germline V gene. The CDR3 spells CASSLRGQSQETQYF. The CDR3, as DNA: TGTGCCAGCAGCTTACGAGGGCAGAGTCAAGAGACCCAGTACTTC.

The chain combines TRBV29-1 with TRBJ2-6; D call uncertain. Per germline, CDR1 SQVTM and CDR2 ANQGSEA. The CDR3 runs 14 residues. The CDR3 sequence is CSERHSSGANVLTF. Written as DNA, the CDR3 is TGCAGTGAACGGCACAGCTCCGGGGCCAACGTCCTGACTTTC.

This clonotype was seen more than once but under ten times. The chain employs TRBV19 and TRBJ2-7; D perhaps matches TRBD1 (6 bases). V was pared by 5 bases and J by 4 bases, with 9 bases between. The V gene's germline CDR1 is LNHDA and CDR2 SQIVND (reference sequence). CDR3 size: 12 residues. Here the CDR3 DNA reads TGTGCCAGTAGTGGGGACACTTACGAGCAGTACTTC. Translated, it gives CASSGDTYEQYF. Using reference TRBV19 and TRBJ2-7 for the parts outside the CDR3, the full variable domain is DGGITQSPKYLFRKEGQNVTLSCEQNLNHDAMYWYRQDPGQGLRLIYYSQIVNDFQKGDIAEGYSVSREKKESFPLTVTSAQKNPTAFYLCASSGDTYEQYFGPGTRLTVT.

This clonotype has only a few counts. V is TRBV24-1 and J is TRBJ2-5; 9 bases map to TRBD2. CDR1 is KGHDR, CDR2 SFDVKD, per germline. Trimming cost V 3 bases and J 5 bases; bases outside gene matches: 6. The CDR3 has 15 residues. The CDR3 loop is CATSDMSGGPETQYF. CDR3 in DNA: TGTGCCACCAGTGATATGAGCGGGGGGCCTGAGACCCAGTACTTC.

The chain links TRBV19 to TRBJ2-1, with a tentative D call TRBD1 (5 bases). CDR1 LNHDA and CDR2 SQIVND come from the germline V gene (reference sequence). The V and J ends lost 3 bases and 4 bases respectively, with 10 bases between them. CDR3 size: 14 residues. CDR3 region: CASSMWQGYNEQFF. CDR3 sequence (DNA): TGTGCCAGTAGTATGTGGCAGGGTTACAATGAGCAGTTCTTC.